This TCR beta chain was captured by sequencing in a study of cytomegalovirus exposure and HLA in healthy donors. No record was made of this donor's CMV serostatus. The PCR employed 60 Vbeta primers together with 13 Jbeta primers. TCRdb's copy holds only in-frame clones and misses some; the assay was immunoSEQ multiplex PCR. The table records roughly 130,000 clones, around 73% of them present only once. Trimming removed 1 base from V and 4 bases from J; junction bases left unmatched: 6. This CDR3 has 17 residues. Per germline, CDR1 SGHTA and CDR2 FQGNSA. The sample was PBMCs. The clonotype originates from a human donor in good health. The rearrangement joins TRBV7-2 to TRBJ2-2; TRBD2 agrees at 10 bases. The CDR3 DNA reads TGTGCCAGCAGCTTAGGCCTAGCGGGGGTCGGCACCGGGGAGCTGTTTTTT. Translated, it gives CASSLGLAGVGTGELFF.